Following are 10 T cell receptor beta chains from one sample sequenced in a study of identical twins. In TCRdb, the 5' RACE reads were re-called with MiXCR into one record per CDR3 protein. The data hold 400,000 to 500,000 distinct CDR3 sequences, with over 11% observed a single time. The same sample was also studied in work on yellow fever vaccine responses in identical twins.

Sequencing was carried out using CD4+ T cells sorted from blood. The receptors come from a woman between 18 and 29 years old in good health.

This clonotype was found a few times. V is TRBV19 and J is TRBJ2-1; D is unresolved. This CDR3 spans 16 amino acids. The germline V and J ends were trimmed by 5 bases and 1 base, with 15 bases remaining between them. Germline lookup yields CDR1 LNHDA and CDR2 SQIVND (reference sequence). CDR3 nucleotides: TGTGCCAGTAGTGCACCCAAGACCCCATCCTACAATGAGCAGTTCTTC. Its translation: CASSAPKTPSYNEQFF.

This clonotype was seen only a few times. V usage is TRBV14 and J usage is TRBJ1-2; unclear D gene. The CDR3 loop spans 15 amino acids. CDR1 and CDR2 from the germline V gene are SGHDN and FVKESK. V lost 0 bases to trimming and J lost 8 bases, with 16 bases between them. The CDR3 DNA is TGTGCCAGCAGCCAAGATCCCGCCATTCTAGTCGGCTACACCTTC. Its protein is CASSQDPAILVGYTF. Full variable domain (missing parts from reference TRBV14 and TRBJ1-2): EAGVTQFPSHSVIEKGQTVTLRCDPISGHDNLYWYRRVMGKEIKFLLHFVKESKQDESGMPNNRFLAERTGGTYSTLKVQPAELEDSGVYFCASSQDPAILVGYTFGSGTRLTVV.

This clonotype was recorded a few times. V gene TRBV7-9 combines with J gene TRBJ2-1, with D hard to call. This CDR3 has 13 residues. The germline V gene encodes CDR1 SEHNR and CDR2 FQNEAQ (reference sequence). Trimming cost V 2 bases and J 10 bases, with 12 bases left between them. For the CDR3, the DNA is TGTGCCAGCAGCTTATTCACATCCTGGGAGCAGTTCTTC. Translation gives CASSLFTSWEQFF.

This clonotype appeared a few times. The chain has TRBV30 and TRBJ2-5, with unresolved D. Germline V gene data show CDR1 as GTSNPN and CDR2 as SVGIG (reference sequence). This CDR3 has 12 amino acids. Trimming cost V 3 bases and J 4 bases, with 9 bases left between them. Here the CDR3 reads CAWRSAGETQYF. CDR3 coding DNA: TGTGCCTGGAGATCAGCCGGAGAGACCCAGTACTTC. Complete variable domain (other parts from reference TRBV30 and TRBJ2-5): SQTIHQWPATLVQPVGSPLSLECTVEGTSNPNLYWYRQAAGRGLQLLFYSVGIGQISSEVPQNLSASRPQDRQFILSSKKLLLSDSGFYLCAWRSAGETQYFGPGTRLLVL.

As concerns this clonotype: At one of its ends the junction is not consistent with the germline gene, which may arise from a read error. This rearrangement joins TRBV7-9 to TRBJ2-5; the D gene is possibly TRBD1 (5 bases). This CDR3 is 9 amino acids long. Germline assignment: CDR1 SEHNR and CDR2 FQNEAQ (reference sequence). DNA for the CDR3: TGTGCCAGCAGCCATGACAGTAGCTTC. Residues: CASSHDSSF.

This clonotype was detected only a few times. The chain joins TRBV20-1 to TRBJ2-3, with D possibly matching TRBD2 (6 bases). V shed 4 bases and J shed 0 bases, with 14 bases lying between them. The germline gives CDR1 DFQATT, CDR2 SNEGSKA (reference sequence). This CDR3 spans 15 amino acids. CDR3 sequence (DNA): TGCAGTGCTAACCGGGGGTCGATTAGCACAGATACGCAGTATTTT. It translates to CSANRGSISTDTQYF.

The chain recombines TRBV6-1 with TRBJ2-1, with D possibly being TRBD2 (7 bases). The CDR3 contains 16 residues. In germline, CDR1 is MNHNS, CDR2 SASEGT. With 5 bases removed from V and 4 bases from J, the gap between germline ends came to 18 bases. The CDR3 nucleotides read TGTGCCAGCAGTACCCTACGGGGGGCCCTATACAATGAGCAGTTCTTC. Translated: CASSTLRGALYNEQFF.

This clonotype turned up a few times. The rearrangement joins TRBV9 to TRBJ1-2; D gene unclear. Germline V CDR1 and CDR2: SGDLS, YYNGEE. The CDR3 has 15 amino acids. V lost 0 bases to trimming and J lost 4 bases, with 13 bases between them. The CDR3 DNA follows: TGTGCCAGCAGCGTAGGAGCGGGAGGTTCCTATGGCTACACCTTC. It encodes CASSVGAGGSYGYTF.

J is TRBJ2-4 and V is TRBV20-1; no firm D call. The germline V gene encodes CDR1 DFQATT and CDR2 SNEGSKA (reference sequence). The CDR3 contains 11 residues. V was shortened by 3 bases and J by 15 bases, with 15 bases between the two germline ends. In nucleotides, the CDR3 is TGCAGTGCTAGGGAACCCAAATCTGGGTACTTC. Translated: CSAREPKSGYF.

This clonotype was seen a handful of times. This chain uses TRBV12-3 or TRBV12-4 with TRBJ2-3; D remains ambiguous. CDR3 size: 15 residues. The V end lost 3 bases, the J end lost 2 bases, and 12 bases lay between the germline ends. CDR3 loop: CASSFLGRNTDTQYF. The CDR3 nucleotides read TGTGCCAGCAGTTTTTTAGGGCGTAACACAGATACGCAGTATTTT.